This entry is about one T cell receptor (beta chain). This sample stems from a study of blood T cell repertoires in COVID-19. Clones were sequenced by immunoSEQ multiplex PCR, and TCRdb holds only the in-frame ones, with some missing. Of about 190,000 clones in the sample, roughly four fifths were seen once. The TCR comes from a woman aged 35 to 49 with acute or convalescent COVID-19. Sequencing was performed on peripheral blood.

The CDR3 DNA reads TGTGCCAGCAGCTTTGGGCAGGACTATGGCTACACCTTC. Encoded protein: CASSFGQDYGYTF. The chain employs TRBV7-3 and TRBJ1-2; D is ambiguous. Germline V CDR1 and CDR2: SGHTA, FQGTGA. The length of the CDR3 is 13 residues. Trimming shortened V by 3 bases and J by 3 bases, and 8 bases separated the two germline ends.